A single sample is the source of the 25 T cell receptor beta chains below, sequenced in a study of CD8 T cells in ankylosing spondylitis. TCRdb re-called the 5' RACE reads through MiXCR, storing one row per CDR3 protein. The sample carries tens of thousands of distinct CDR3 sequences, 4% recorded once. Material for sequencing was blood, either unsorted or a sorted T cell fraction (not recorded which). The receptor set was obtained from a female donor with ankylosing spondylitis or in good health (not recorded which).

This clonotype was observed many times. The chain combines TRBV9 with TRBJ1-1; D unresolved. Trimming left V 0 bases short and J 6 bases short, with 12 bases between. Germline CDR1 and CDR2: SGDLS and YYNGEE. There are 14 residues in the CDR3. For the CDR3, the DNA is TGTGCCAGCAGCGTAGAAGTAGGTAGTGCTGAAGCTTTCTTT. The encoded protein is CASSVEVGSAEAFF. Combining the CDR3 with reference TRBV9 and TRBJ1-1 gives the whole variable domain DSGVTQTPKHLITATGQRVTLRCSPRSGDLSVYWYQQSLDQGLQFLIQYYNGEERAKGNILERFSAQQFPDLHSELNLSSLELGDSALYFCASSVEVGSAEAFFGQGTRLTVV.

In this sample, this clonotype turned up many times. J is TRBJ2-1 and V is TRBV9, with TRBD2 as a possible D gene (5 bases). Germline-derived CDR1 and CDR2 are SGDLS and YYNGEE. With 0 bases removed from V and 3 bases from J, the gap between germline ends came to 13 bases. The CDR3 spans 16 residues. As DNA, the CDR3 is TGTGCCAGCAGCGTAGTAAATAGCGTGGGCTACAATGAGCAGTTCTTC. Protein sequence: CASSVVNSVGYNEQFF.

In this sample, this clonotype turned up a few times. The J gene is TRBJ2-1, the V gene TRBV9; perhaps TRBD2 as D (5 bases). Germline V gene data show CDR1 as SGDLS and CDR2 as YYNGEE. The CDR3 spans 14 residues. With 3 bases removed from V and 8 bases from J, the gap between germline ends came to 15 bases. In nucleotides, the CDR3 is TGTGCCAGCAGCGCGGAAGGGAGCGGCGATGAGCAGTTCTTC. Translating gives CASSAEGSGDEQFF.

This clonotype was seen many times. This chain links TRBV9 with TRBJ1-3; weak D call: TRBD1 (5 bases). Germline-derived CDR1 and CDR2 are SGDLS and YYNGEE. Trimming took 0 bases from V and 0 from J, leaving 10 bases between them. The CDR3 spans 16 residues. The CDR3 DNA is TGTGCCAGCAGCGTAGGTGGACAAATCTCTGGAAACACCATATATTTT. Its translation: CASSVGGQISGNTIYF.

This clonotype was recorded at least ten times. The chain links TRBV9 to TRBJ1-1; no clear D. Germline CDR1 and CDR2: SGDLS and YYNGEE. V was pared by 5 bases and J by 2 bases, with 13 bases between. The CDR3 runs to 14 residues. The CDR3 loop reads CASSTALLNTEAFF. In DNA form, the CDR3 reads TGTGCCAGCAGTACAGCCCTCCTAAACACTGAAGCTTTCTTT.

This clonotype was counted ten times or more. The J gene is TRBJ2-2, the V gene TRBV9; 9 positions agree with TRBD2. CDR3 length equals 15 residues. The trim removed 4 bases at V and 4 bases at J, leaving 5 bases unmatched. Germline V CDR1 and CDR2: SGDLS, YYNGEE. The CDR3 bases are TGTGCCAGCAGCCGGACTAGCGAGCTCACCGGGGAGCTGTTTTTT. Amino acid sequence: CASSRTSELTGELFF.

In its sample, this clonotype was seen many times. In DNA, the CDR3 is TGTGCCAGCAGCGTAGTCTCCGGGGAGAATTCACCCCTCCACTTT. Amino acids: CASSVVSGENSPLHF. The genes are TRBV9 and TRBJ1-6; D is ambiguous. V dropped 0 bases and J dropped 7 bases, with 11 bases sitting between them. This CDR3 comprises 15 residues. Germline V CDR1 and CDR2: SGDLS, YYNGEE.

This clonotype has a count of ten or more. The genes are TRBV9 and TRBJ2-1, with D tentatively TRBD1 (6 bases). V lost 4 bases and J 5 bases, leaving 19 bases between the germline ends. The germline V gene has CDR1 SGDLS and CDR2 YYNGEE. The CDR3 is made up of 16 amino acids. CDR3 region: CASSKKHRASNNEQFF. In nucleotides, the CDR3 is TGTGCCAGCAGCAAAAAACACAGGGCGTCTAACAATGAGCAGTTCTTC.

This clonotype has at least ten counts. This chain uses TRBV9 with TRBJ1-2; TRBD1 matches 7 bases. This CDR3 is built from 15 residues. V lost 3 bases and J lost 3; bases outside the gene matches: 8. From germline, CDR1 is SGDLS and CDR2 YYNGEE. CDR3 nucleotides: TGTGCCAGCAGCGCCCAGACAGGGTTTGACTATGGCTACACCTTC. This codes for CASSAQTGFDYGYTF.

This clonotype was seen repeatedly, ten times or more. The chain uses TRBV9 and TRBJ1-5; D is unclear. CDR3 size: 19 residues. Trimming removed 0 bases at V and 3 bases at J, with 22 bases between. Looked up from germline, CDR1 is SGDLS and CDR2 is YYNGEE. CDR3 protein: CASSVGLPYGRDDNQPQHF. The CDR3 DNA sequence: TGTGCCAGCAGCGTAGGTCTCCCTTATGGAAGGGATGACAATCAGCCCCAGCATTTT. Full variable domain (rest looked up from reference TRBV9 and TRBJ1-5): DSGVTQTPKHLITATGQRVTLRCSPRSGDLSVYWYQQSLDQGLQFLIQYYNGEERAKGNILERFSAQQFPDLHSELNLSSLELGDSALYFCASSVGLPYGRDDNQPQHFGDGTRLSIL.

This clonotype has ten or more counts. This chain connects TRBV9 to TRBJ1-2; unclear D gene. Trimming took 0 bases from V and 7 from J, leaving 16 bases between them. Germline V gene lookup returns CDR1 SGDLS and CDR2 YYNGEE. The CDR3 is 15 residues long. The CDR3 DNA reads TGTGCCAGCAGCGTAGATGGTGGGGTTCAGCGTGGCTACACCTTC. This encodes CASSVDGGVQRGYTF.

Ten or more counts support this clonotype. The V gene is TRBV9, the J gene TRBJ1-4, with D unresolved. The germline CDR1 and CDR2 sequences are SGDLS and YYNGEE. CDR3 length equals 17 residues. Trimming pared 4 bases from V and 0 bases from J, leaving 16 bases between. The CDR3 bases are TGTGCCAGCAGCCTCACAGATATTCTCTCAACTAATGAAAAACTGTTTTTT. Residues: CASSLTDILSTNEKLFF.

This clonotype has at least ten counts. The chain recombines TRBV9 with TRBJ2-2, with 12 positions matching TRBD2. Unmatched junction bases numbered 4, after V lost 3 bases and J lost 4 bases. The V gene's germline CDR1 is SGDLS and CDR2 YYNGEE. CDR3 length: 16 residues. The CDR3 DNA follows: TGTGCCAGCAGCGCCGGACTAGCGGGGATCACCGGGGAGCTGTTTTTT. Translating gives CASSAGLAGITGELFF.

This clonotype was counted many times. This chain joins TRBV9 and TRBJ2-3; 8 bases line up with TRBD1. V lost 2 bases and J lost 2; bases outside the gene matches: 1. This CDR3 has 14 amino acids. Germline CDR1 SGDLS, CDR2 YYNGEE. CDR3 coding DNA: TGTGCCAGCAGCGTGGACAGGGTCACAGATACGCAGTATTTT. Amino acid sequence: CASSVDRVTDTQYF.

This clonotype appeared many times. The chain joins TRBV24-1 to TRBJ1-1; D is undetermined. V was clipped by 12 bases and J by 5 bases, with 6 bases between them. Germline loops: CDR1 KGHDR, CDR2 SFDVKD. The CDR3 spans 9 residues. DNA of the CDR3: TGTGCCCCTGCTACTGAAGCTTTCTTT. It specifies CAPATEAFF.

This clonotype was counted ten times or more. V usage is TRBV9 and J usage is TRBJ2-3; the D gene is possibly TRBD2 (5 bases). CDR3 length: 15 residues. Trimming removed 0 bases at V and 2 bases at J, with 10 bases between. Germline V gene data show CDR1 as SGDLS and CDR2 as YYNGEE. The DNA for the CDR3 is TGTGCCAGCAGCGTAGGACCGGGAAACACAGATACGCAGTATTTT. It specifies CASSVGPGNTDTQYF.

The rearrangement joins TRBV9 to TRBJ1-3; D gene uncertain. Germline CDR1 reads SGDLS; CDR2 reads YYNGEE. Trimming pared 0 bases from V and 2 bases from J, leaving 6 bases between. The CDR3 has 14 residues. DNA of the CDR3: TGTGCCAGCAGCGTAGTCTCGACTGGAAACACCATATATTTT. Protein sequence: CASSVVSTGNTIYF. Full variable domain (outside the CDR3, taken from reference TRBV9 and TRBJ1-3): DSGVTQTPKHLITATGQRVTLRCSPRSGDLSVYWYQQSLDQGLQFLIQYYNGEERAKGNILERFSAQQFPDLHSELNLSSLELGDSALYFCASSVVSTGNTIYFGEGSWLTVV.

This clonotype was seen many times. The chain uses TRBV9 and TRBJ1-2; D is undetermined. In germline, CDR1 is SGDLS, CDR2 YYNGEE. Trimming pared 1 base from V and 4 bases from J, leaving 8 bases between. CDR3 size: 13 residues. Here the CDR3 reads CASSVSQSYGYTF. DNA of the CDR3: TGTGCCAGCAGCGTAAGTCAGTCCTATGGCTACACCTTC. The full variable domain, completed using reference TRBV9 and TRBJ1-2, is DSGVTQTPKHLITATGQRVTLRCSPRSGDLSVYWYQQSLDQGLQFLIQYYNGEERAKGNILERFSAQQFPDLHSELNLSSLELGDSALYFCASSVSQSYGYTFGSGTRLTVV.

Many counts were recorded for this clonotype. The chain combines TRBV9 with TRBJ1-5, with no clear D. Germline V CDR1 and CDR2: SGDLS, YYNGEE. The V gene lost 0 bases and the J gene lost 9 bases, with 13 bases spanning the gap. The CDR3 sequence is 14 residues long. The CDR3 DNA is TGTGCCAGCAGCGTAGACTCCGGGAAGTGGCCCCAGCATTTT. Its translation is CASSVDSGKWPQHF.

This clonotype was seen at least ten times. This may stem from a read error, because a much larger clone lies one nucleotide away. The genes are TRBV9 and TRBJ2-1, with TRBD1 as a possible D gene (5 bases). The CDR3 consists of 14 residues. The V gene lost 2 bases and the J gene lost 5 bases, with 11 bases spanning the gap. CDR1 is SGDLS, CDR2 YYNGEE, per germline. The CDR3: CASSVGHLNNEQFF. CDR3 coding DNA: TGTGCCAGCAGCGTTGGACACCTGAACAATGAGCAGTTCTTC.

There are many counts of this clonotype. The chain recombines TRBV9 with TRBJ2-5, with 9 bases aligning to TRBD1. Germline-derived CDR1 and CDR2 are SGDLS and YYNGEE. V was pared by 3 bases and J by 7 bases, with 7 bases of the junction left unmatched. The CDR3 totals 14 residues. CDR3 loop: CASSARTGEGTQYF. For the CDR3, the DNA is TGTGCCAGCAGCGCAAGGACAGGGGAGGGGACCCAGTACTTC.

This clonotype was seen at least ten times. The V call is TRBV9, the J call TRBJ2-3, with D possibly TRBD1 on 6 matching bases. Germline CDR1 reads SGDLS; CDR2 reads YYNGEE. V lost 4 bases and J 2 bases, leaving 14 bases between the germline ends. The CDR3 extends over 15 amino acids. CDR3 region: CASSFRTASTDTQYF. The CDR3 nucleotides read TGTGCCAGCAGCTTCAGGACAGCTTCCACAGATACGCAGTATTTT. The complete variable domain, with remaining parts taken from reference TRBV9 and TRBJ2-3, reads DSGVTQTPKHLITATGQRVTLRCSPRSGDLSVYWYQQSLDQGLQFLIQYYNGEERAKGNILERFSAQQFPDLHSELNLSSLELGDSALYFCASSFRTASTDTQYFGPGTRLTVL.

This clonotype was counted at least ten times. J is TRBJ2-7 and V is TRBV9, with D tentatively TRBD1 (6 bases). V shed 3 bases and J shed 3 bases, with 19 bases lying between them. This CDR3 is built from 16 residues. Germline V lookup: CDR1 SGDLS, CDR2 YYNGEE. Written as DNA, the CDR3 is TGTGCCAGCAGCGGTGGGTTTGATAGGGGGAACTACGAGCAGTACTTC. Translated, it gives CASSGGFDRGNYEQYF. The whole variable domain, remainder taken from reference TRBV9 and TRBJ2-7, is DSGVTQTPKHLITATGQRVTLRCSPRSGDLSVYWYQQSLDQGLQFLIQYYNGEERAKGNILERFSAQQFPDLHSELNLSSLELGDSALYFCASSGGFDRGNYEQYFGPGTRLTVT.

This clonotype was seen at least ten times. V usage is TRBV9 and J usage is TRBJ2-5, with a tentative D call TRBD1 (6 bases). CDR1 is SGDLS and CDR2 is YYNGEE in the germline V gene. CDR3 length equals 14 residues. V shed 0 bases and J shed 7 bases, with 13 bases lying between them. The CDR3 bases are TGTGCCAGCAGCGTAGAACACTTAGGGGGGACCCAGTACTTC. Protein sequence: CASSVEHLGGTQYF. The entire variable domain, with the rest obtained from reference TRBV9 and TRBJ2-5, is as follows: DSGVTQTPKHLITATGQRVTLRCSPRSGDLSVYWYQQSLDQGLQFLIQYYNGEERAKGNILERFSAQQFPDLHSELNLSSLELGDSALYFCASSVEHLGGTQYFGPGTRLLVL.

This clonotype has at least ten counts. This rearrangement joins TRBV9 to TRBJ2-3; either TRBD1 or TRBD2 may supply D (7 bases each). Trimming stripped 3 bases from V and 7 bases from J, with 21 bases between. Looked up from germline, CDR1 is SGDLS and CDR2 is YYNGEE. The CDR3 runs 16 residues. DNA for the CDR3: TGTGCCAGCAGCGCCTGGGAGGGGGCCCCCGGGAATACGCAGTATTTT. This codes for CASSAWEGAPGNTQYF. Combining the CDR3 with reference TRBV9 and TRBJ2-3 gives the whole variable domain DSGVTQTPKHLITATGQRVTLRCSPRSGDLSVYWYQQSLDQGLQFLIQYYNGEERAKGNILERFSAQQFPDLHSELNLSSLELGDSALYFCASSAWEGAPGNTQYFGPGTRLTVL.